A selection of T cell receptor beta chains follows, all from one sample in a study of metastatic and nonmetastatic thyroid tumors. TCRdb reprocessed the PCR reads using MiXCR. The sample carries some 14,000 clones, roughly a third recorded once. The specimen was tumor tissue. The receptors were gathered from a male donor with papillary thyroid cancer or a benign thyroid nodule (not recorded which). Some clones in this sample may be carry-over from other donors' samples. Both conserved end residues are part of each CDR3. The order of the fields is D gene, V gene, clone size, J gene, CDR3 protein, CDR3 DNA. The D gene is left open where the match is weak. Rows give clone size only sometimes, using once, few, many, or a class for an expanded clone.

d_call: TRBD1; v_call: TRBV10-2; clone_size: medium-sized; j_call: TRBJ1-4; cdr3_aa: CASTVAGGGEKLFF; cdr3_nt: TGCGCCAGCACCGTCGCAGGGGGTGGGGAAAAACTGTTTTTT
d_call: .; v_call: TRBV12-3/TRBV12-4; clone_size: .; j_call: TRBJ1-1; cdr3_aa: CANSFMGTEAFF; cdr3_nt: TGTGCCAACAGTTTCATGGGGACTGAAGCTTTCTTT
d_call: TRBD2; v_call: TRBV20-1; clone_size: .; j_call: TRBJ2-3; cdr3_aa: CSGRTSVGDTPYF; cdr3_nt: TGCAGTGGGCGGACTAGCGTAGGAGATACGCCGTATTTT
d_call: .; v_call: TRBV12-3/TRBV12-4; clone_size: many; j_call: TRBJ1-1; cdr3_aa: CASSRTRMNTEAFF; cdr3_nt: TGTGCCAGCAGTCGGACACGGATGAACACTGAAGCTTTCTTT
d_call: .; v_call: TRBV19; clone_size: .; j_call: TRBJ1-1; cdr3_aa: CASRGGDPNTEAFF; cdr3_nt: TGTGCCAGTCGGGGAGGGGACCCGAACACTGAAGCTTTCTTT
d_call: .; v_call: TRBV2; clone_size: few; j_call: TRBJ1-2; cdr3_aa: CAFREGGYTF; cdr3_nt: TGTGCCTTCAGGGAGGGGGGCTACACCTTC
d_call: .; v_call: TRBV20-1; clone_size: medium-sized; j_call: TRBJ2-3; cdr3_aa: CSARAPRGTSTDTQYF; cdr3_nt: TGCAGTGCTAGAGCGCCGAGGGGGACTAGCACAGATACGCAGTATTTT
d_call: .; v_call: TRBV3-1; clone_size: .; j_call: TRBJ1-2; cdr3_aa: CASSQDRHYGYTF; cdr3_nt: TGTGCCAGCAGCCAGGATCGACACTATGGCTACACCTTC
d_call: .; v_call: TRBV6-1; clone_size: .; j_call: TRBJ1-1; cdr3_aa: CASIPDGRRAFF; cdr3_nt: TGTGCCAGCATCCCAGACGGACGGCGGGCTTTCTTT
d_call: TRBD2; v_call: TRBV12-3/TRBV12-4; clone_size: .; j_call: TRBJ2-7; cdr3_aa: CASRKAGGPSEQYF; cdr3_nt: TGTGCCAGCAGGAAAGCGGGAGGGCCCTCCGAGCAGTACTTC
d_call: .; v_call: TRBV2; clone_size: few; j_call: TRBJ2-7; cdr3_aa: CASLRYRVVYEQYF; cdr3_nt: TGTGCCAGCCTCCGTTACAGGGTCGTTTACGAGCAGTACTTC
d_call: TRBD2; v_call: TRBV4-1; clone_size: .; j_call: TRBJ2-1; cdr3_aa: CASSQETSGSPADEQFF; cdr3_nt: TGCGCCAGCAGCCAAGAGACTAGCGGGAGCCCTGCGGATGAGCAGTTCTTC
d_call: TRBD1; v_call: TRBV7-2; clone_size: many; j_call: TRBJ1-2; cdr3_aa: CASSLGRGRNYGYTF; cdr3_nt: TGTGCCAGCAGCTTAGGGAGGGGGCGCAACTATGGCTACACCTTC
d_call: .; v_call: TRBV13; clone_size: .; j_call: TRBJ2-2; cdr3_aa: CASSLGYNTGELFF; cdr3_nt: TGCGCCAGCAGCTTGGGGTATAACACCGGGGAGCTGTTTTTT
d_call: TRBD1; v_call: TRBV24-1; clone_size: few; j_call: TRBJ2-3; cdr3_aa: CATGTGDFTDTQYF; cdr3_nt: TGTGCCACCGGGACAGGGGACTTCACAGATACGCAGTATTTT
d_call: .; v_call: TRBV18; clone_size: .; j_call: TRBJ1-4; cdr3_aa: CASSLTGDNEKLFF; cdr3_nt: TGTGCCAGCTCGCTGACAGGCGATAATGAAAAACTGTTTTTT
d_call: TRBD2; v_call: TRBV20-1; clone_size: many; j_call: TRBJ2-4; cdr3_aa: CSARVPGGTEGGNIQYF; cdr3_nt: TGCAGTGCTAGAGTACCGGGAGGGACCGAAGGCGGAAACATTCAGTACTTC
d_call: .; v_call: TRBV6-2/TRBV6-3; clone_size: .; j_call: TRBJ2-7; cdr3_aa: CASSYSSSFSYEQYF; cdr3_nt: TGTGCCAGCAGTTACTCAAGCAGCTTCTCCTACGAGCAGTACTTC
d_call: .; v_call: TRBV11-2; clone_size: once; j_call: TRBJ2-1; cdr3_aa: CASSLEGSGTHEQFF; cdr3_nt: TGTGCCAGCAGCTTAGAAGGTTCAGGTACCCATGAGCAGTTCTTC
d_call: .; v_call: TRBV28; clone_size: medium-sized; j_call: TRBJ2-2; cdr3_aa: CASRYDRRNTGELFF; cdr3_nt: TGTGCCAGCAGATACGACAGGAGGAACACCGGGGAGCTGTTTTTT
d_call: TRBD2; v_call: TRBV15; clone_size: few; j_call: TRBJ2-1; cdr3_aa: CATSRDEGTSGSWQFF; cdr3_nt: TGTGCCACCAGCAGAGATGAAGGGACTAGCGGTAGTTGGCAGTTCTTC
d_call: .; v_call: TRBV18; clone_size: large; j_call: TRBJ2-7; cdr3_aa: CASSPGLAKRLAEQYF; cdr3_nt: TGTGCCAGCTCACCAGGCCTAGCTAAGAGGTTGGCCGAGCAGTACTTC
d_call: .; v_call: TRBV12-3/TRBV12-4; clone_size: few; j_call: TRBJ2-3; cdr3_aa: CASSPERGPTDTQYF; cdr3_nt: TGTGCCAGCAGCCCCGAACGGGGTCCTACAGATACGCAGTATTTT
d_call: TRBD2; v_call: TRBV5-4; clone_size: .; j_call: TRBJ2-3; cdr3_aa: CASSLCAGVSDTQFF; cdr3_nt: TGTGCCAGCAGCTTATGCGCGGGGGTTTCAGATACGCAGTTTTTT
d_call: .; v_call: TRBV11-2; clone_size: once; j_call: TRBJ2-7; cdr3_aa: CASSFPPGTWVHEQYF; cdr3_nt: TGTGCCAGCAGCTTCCCGCCGGGGACATGGGTACACGAGCAGTACTTC
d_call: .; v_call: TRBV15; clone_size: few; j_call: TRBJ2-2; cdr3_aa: CATSRDRETGELFF; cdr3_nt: TGTGCCACCAGCAGAGACAGGGAGACCGGGGAGCTGTTTTTT
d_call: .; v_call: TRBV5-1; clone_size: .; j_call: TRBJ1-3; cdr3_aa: CASSLDFRNTIYF; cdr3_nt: TGCGCCAGCAGCTTGGATTTCCGAAACACCATATATTTT
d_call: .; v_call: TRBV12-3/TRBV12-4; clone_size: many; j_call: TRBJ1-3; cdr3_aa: CASSYPRGTLSGNTIYF; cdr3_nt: TGTGCCAGCAGTTACCCTCGCGGGACGCTCTCTGGAAACACCATATATTTT
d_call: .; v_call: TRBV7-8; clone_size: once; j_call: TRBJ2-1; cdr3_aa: CASSPKPPLSEYNEQFF; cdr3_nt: TGTGCCAGCAGCCCGAAGCCACCCCTATCGGAATACAATGAGCAGTTCTTC
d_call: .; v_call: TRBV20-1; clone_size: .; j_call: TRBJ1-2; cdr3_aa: CSASQGTDYGYTF; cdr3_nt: TGCAGTGCTAGCCAGGGCACTGACTATGGCTACACATTC
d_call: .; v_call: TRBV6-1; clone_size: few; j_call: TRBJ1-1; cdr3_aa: CASDRGGVGLGTEAFF; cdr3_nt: TGTGCCAGCGACAGAGGGGGGGTTGGCCTCGGCACTGAAGCTTTCTTT
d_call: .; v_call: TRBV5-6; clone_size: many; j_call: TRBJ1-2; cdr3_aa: CASSLDEGRVYGYTF; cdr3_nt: TGTGCCAGCAGCTTGGATGAGGGGCGAGTCTATGGCTACACCTTC
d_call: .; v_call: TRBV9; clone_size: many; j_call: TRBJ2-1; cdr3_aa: CASSGRSGTNLYNEQFF; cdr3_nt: TGTGCCAGCAGCGGCAGATCCGGGACGAACCTCTACAATGAGCAGTTCTTC
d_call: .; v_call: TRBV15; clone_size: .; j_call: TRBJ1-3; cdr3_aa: CATSKERANSGNTIYF; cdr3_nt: TGTGCCACCAGCAAGGAAAGGGCCAACTCTGGAAACACCATATATTTT
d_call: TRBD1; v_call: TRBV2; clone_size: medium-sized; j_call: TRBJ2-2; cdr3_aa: CARMTGRTGELFF; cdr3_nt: TGTGCCAGGATGACAGGGCGTACCGGGGAGCTGTTTTTT
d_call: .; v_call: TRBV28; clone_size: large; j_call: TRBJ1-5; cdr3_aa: CASSFLGFQPQHF; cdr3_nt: TGTGCCAGCAGTTTTCTGGGGTTTCAGCCCCAGCATTTT
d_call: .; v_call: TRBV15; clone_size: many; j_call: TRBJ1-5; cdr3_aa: CATSRDRGYQPQHF; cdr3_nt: TGTGCCACCAGCAGAGATCGGGGTTATCAGCCCCAGCATTTT
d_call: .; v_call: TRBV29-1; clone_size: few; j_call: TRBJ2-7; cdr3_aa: CSVMGTLSYEQYF; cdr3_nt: TGCAGCGTCATGGGGACTCTCTCCTACGAGCAGTACTTC
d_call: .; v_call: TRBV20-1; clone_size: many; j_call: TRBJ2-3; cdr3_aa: CSARGVTGTDTQYF; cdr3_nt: TGCAGTGCTAGAGGGGTCACAGGCACAGATACGCAGTATTTT
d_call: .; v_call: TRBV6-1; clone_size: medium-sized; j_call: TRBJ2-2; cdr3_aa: CASRTAGELFF; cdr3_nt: TGTGCCAGCCGGACGGCCGGGGAGCTGTTTTTT
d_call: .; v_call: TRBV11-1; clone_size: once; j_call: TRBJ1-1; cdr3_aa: CASSLNSAGNTEAFF; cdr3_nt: TGTGCCAGCAGCTTAAACAGTGCCGGGAACACTGAGGCTTTCTTT
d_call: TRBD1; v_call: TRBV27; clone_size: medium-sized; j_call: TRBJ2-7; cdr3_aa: CASSGQESSYEQYF; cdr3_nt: TGTGCCAGCAGTGGACAGGAGAGCTCCTACGAGCAGTACTTC
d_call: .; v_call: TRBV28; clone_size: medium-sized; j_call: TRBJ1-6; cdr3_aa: CASSFTGHNSPLHF; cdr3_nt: TGTGCCAGCAGTTTTACAGGCCATAATTCACCCCTCCACTTT
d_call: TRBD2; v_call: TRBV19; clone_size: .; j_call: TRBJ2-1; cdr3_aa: CASSIGTSGSNEQFF; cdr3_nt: TGTGCCAGTAGTATAGGGACTAGCGGGAGCAATGAGCAGTTCTTC
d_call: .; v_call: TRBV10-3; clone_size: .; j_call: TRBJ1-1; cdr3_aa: CDISGTRNTEAFF; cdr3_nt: TGTGACATAAGCGGGACAAGGAACACTGAAGCTTTCTTT
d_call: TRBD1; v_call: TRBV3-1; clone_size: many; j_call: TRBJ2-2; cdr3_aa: CASSPRTGGPGELFF; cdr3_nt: TGTGCCAGCAGCCCCCGGACAGGGGGTCCCGGGGAGCTGTTTTTT
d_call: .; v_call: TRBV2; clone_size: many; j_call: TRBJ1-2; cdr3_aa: CASSESLVAYGYTF; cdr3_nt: TGTGCCAGCAGTGAAAGTCTGGTGGCCTATGGCTACACCTTC
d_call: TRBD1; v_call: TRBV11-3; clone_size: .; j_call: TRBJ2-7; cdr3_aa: CASLGQVYEQYF; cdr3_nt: TGTGCCAGTTTGGGACAGGTATACGAGCAGTACTTC
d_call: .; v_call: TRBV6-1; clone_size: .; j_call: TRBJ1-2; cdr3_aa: CASSPYRVLGYTF; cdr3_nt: TGTGCCAGCAGCCCTTACAGGGTGCTTGGCTACACCTTC
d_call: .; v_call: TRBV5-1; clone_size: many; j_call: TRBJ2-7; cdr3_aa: CASSLTGGSEQYF; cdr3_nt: TGCGCCAGCAGCTTGACCGGAGGGTCCGAGCAGTACTTC
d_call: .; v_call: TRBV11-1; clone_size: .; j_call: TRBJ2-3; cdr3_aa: CASSLAFLVQDTQYF; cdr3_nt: TGTGCCAGCAGTTTAGCGTTTCTAGTCCAAGATACGCAGTATTTT
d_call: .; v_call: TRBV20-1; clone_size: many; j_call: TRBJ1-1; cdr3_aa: CSAPLTLNTEAFF; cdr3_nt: TGCAGTGCGCCCTTGACACTAAACACTGAAGCTTTCTTT